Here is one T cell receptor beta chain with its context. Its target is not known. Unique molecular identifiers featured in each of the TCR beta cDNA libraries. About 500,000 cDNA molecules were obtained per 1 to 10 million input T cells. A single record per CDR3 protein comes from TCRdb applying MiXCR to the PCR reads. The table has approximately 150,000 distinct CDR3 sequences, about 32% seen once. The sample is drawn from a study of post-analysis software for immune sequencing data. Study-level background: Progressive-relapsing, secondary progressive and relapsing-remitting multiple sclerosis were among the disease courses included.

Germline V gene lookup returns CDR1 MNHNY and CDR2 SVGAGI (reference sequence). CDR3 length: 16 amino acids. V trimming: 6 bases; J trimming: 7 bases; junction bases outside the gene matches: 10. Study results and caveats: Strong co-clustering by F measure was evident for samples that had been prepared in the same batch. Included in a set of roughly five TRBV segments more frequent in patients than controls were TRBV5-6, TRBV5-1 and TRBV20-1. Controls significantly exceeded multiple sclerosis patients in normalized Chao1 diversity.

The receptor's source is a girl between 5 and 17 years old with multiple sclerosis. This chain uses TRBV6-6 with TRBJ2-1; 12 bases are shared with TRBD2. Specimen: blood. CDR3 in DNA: TGTGCCAGCAGCTACGCTCTAGCGGGAGGGGGAAATGAGCAGTTCTTC. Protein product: CASSYALAGGGNEQFF.